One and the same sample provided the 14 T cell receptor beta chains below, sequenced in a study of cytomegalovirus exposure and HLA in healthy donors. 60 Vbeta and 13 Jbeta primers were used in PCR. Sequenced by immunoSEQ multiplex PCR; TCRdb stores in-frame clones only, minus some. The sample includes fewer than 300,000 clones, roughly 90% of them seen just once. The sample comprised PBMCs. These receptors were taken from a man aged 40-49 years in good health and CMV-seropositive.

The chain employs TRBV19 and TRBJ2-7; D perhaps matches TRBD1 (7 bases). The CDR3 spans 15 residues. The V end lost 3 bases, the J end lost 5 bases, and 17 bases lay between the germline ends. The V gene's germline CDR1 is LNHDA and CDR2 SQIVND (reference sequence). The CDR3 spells CASSILRGVRNEQYF. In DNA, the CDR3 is TGTGCCAGTAGTATCCTCAGGGGGGTACGGAACGAGCAGTACTTC.

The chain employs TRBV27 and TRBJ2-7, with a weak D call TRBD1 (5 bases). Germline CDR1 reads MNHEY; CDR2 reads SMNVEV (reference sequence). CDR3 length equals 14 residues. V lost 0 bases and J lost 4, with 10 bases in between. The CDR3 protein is CASSLSGRVYEQYF. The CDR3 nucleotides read TGTGCCAGCAGTTTATCAGGCAGGGTGTACGAGCAGTACTTC.

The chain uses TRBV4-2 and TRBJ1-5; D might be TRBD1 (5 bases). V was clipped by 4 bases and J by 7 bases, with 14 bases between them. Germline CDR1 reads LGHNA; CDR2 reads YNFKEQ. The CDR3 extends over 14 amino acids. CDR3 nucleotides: TGTGCCAGCAGCCCCAACCGGGGGGAGCAGCCCCAGCATTTT. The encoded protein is CASSPNRGEQPQHF.

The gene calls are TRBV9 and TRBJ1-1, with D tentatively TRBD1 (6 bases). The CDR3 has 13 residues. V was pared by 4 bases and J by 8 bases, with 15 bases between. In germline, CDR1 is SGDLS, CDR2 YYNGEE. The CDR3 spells CASSNSLQGEAFF. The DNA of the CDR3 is TGTGCCAGCAGCAACTCTCTGCAGGGGGAAGCTTTCTTT.

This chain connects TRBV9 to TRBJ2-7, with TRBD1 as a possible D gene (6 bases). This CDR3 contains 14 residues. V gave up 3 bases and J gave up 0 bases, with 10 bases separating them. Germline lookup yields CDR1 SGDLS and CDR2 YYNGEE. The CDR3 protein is CASSDRQASYEQYF. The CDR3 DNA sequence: TGTGCCAGCAGCGACCGACAGGCCTCCTACGAGCAGTACTTC.

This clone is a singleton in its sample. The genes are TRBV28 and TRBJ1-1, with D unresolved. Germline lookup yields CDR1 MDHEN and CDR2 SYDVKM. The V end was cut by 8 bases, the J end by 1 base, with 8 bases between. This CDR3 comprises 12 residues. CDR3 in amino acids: CASREGNTEAFF. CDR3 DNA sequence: TGTGCCAGCCGAGAGGGGAACACTGAAGCTTTCTTT.

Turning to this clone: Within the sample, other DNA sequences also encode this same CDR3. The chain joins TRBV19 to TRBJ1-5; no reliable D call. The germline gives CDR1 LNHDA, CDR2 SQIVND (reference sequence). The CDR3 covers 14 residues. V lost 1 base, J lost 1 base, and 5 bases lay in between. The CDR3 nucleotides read TGTGCCAGTAGTATAGGGCAGAGCAATCAGCCCCAGCATTTT. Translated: CASSIGQSNQPQHF.

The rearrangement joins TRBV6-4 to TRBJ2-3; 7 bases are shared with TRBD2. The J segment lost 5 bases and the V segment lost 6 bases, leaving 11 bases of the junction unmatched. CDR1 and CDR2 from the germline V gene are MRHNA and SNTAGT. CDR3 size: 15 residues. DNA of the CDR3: TGTGCCAGCAGCCCCGGACTCCCGGGGGGAGATACGCAGTATTTT. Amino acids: CASSPGLPGGDTQYF.

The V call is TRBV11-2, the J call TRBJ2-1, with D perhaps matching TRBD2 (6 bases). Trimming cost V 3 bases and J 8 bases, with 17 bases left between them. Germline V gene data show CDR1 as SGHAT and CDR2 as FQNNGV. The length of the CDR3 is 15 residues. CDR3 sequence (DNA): TGTGCCAGCAGCTTCCCCTGGGGGGAGCAGGATGAGCAGTTCTTC. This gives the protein CASSFPWGEQDEQFF.

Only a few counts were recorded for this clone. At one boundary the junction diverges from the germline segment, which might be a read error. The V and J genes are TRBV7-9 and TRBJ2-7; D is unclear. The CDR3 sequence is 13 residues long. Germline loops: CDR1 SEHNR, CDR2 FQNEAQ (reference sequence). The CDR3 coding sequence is TGTTCCAGCAGCTTCGGTACCTCCTACGAGCAGTACTTC. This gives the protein CSSSFGTSYEQYF.

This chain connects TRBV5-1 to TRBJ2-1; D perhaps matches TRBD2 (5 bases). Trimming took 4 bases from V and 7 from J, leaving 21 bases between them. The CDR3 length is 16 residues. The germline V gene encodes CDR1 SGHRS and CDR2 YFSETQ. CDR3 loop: CASSGRGSHNFNEQFF. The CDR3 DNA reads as TGCGCCAGCAGCGGGCGAGGGAGTCACAATTTTAATGAGCAGTTCTTC. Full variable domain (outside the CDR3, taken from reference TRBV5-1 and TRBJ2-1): KAGVTQTPRYLIKTRGQQVTLSCSPISGHRSVSWYQQTPGQGLQFLFEYFSETQRNKGNFPGRFSGRQFSNSRSEMNVSTLELGDSALYLCASSGRGSHNFNEQFFGPGTRLTVL.

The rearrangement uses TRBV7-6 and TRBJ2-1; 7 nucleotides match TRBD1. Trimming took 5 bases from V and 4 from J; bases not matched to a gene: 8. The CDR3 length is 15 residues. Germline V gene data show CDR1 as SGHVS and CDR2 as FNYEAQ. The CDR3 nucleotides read TGTGCCAGCAGCCCCCGGACAGGCTGGTACAATGAGCAGTTCTTC. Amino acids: CASSPRTGWYNEQFF.

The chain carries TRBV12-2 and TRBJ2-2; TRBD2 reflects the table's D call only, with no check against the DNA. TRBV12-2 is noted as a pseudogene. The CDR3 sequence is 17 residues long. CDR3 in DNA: TGTGCAAGTCGCGGGGAGGGGGTAGCGGGAGAATCCGGGGAGCTGTTTTTT. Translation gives CASRGEGVAGESGELFF.

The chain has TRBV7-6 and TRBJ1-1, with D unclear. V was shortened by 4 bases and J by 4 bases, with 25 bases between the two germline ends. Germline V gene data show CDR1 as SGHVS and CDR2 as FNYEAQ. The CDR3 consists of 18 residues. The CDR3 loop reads CASSSTLTREARRTEAFF. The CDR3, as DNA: TGTGCCAGCAGCTCCACTTTGACCCGGGAGGCCCGCCGCACTGAAGCTTTCTTT.